These T cell receptor beta chains were read from a single sample in a study of T-cell memory formation after mild COVID-19. TCRdb used MiXCR to reprocess the 5' RACE reads, holding one entry per CDR3 protein. The sample carries around 300,000 distinct CDR3 sequences, around 15% recorded once. The sequenced material came from PBMCs or a T cell subset sorted from them (not recorded which). These receptors came from a man between 18 and 35 years old who had mild COVID-19 (a few samples of this study predate the infection). Cell type and time point are not known. The CDR3 runs from the conserved cysteine through the conserved F or W. Each record gives: D gene, clone size, V gene, J gene, CDR3 protein, CDR3 DNA. A D gene is named only where the DNA matches it firmly. Size values are once, few and many counts, or a class for expanded clones, and some rows have none.

NA	few	TRBV7-6	TRBJ1-3	CASSLAIGLGNTIYF	TGTGCCAGCAGCTTAGCGATCGGGCTTGGAAACACCATATATTTT
TRBD2	few	TRBV7-6	TRBJ2-5	CASSWVGGTIKETQYF	TGTGCCAGCAGCTGGGTGGGCGGGACTATAAAAGAGACCCAGTACTTC
NA	few	TRBV9	TRBJ2-2	CASSVGGGQLNTGELFF	TGTGCCAGCAGCGTCGGAGGAGGACAGCTGAACACCGGGGAGCTGTTTTTT
TRBD2	NA	TRBV4-2	TRBJ2-1	CASSQEVVAGGRNEQFF	TGTGCCAGCAGCCAAGAAGTTGTGGCGGGGGGGCGAAATGAGCAGTTCTTC
NA	NA	TRBV6-5	TRBJ2-1	CASSNRLYNEQFF	TGTGCCAGCAGTAACAGGCTTTACAATGAGCAGTTCTTC
NA	NA	TRBV7-7	TRBJ2-7	CASSLPLSRQNEQYF	TGTGCCAGCAGCTTACCCCTCTCCAGGCAGAACGAGCAGTACTTC
TRBD1	NA	TRBV12-3/TRBV12-4	TRBJ1-5	CASSRGQGVNQPQHF	TGTGCCAGCAGTAGAGGACAGGGGGTGAATCAGCCCCAGCATTTT
NA	few	TRBV10-3	TRBJ2-7	CAIKGDYEQYF	TGTGCCATCAAAGGTGACTACGAGCAGTACTTC
NA	many	TRBV4-1	TRBJ2-5	CASSHPGLRGGAFQETQYF	TGCGCCAGCAGCCACCCCGGGCTTAGGGGGGGGGCGTTCCAAGAGACCCAGTACTTC
NA	NA	TRBV4-2	TRBJ2-5	CASSQLLRNGQETQYF	TGTGCCAGCAGCCAACTATTGCGGAATGGCCAAGAGACCCAGTACTTC
TRBD1	NA	TRBV4-2	TRBJ1-2	CASSQAQSTGGYGYTF	TGTGCCAGCAGCCAAGCTCAATCCACAGGGGGCTATGGCTACACCTTC
NA	NA	TRBV7-9	TRBJ2-5	CASGYGGEETQYF	TGTGCCAGCGGGTACGGGGGTGAAGAGACCCAGTACTTC
TRBD2	few	TRBV27	TRBJ2-3	CARRAGGSTDTQYF	TGTGCCAGAAGAGCGGGGGGATCCACAGATACGCAGTATTTT
NA	NA	TRBV3-1	TRBJ1-1	CASSVHRLAFF	TGTGCCAGCAGCGTCCACCGCCTAGCTTTCTTT
NA	few	TRBV12-3/TRBV12-4	TRBJ2-1	CASSLLGDSYNEQFF	TGTGCCAGCAGTTTATTGGGGGACTCCTACAATGAGCAGTTCTTC
NA	NA	TRBV6-5	TRBJ2-7	CASRFYGGLNYEQYF	TGTGCCAGCAGGTTCTACGGGGGCCTAAACTACGAGCAGTACTTC
NA	few	TRBV5-1	TRBJ2-2	CASRGDLVAGELFF	TGCGCCAGCAGAGGGGACCTGGTGGCCGGGGAGCTGTTTTTT
NA	NA	TRBV11-2	TRBJ1-2	CASSLVGPPGGYTF	TGTGCCAGCAGCTTAGTGGGGCCACCCGGGGGCTACACCTTC
NA	many	TRBV28	TRBJ2-5	CASSLLQETQYF	TGTGCCAGCAGTTTACTCCAAGAGACCCAGTACTTC
TRBD1	few	TRBV12-3/TRBV12-4	TRBJ2-7	CASSNTGAEQYF	TGTGCCAGCAGCAACACAGGGGCCGAGCAGTACTTC
NA	NA	TRBV6-5	TRBJ1-2	CASRGMGDYGYTF	TGTGCCAGCAGGGGAATGGGGGACTATGGCTACACCTTC
NA	few	TRBV30	TRBJ2-1	CAWGRTGNEQFF	TGTGCCTGGGGGAGGACGGGGAATGAGCAGTTCTTC